These 5 T cell receptor beta chains were all obtained from the same sample, sequenced in a study of blood T cell repertoires in COVID-19. Here immunoSEQ multiplex PCR was the method, and the copy in TCRdb shows in-frame clones only, minus some. The sample has about 150,000 clones; over 80% are singletons. The specimen was peripheral blood. The receptors here all came from a woman aged 50 to 65 with acute or convalescent COVID-19.

This clone showed up just once. CDR3 sequence: CASSQGQYNSPLHF. CDR3 nucleotide sequence: TGTGCCAGCAGCCAAGGCCAGTATAATTCACCCCTCCACTTT. The rearrangement links TRBV14 to TRBJ1-6; D not resolved. The CDR3 runs 14 residues. Germline CDR1 reads SGHDN; CDR2 reads FVKESK. Trimming cost V 1 base and J 4 bases, with 5 bases left between them. Variable domain in full (rest from reference TRBV14 and TRBJ1-6): EAGVTQFPSHSVIEKGQTVTLRCDPISGHDNLYWYRRVMGKEIKFLLHFVKESKQDESGMPNNRFLAERTGGTYSTLKVQPAELEDSGVYFCASSQGQYNSPLHFGNGTRLTVT.

V is TRBV5-1 and J is TRBJ2-3; 7 bases match TRBD1. The V segment lost 4 bases and the J segment 6 bases; nucleotides outside the gene matches: 14. Germline-derived CDR1 and CDR2 are SGHRS and YFSETQ. This CDR3 has 16 amino acids. DNA of the CDR3: TGCGCCAGCAGCAGCCCACCGGGACAGCTGGGGGATACGCAGTATTTT. It codes for CASSSPPGQLGDTQYF.

The rearrangement joins TRBV9 to TRBJ2-3, with D tentatively TRBD2 (6 bases). Germline CDR1 and CDR2: SGDLS and YYNGEE. The V and J ends lost 3 bases and 2 bases respectively, with 13 bases between them. This CDR3 has 15 residues. The CDR3 sequence: CASSGRANPTDTQYF. Written as DNA, the CDR3 is TGTGCCAGCAGCGGGAGGGCCAACCCCACAGATACGCAGTATTTT.

The table lists this clone with a count of one. The V gene is TRBV5-4, the J gene TRBJ1-1; the D gene is possibly TRBD1 (5 bases). With 1 base removed from V and 4 bases from J, the gap between germline ends came to 14 bases. CDR1 SGHNT and CDR2 YYREEE come from the germline V gene (reference sequence). The CDR3 totals 15 residues. This chain's CDR3 is CASSLKSQGGTEAFF. The CDR3 region has the DNA TGTGCCAGCAGCTTGAAAAGTCAGGGCGGCACTGAAGCTTTCTTT.

V usage is TRBV5-1 and J usage is TRBJ1-1, with 7 nucleotides matching TRBD1. From germline, CDR1 is SGHRS and CDR2 YFSETQ. V lost 4 bases, J lost 7 bases, and 7 bases stayed unmatched. The CDR3 contains 13 residues. The CDR3 DNA follows: TGCGCCAGCAGCCTAGGACAGGTGAGTGAAGCTTTCTTT. It is translated as CASSLGQVSEAFF.